This note documents a single T cell receptor beta chain sequence. The data stem from a study of OX40 agonist ivuxolimab in advanced cancers. The germline CDR1 and CDR2 sequences are LGHNA and YNFKEQ. V was pared by 4 bases and J by 1 base, with 10 bases between. This CDR3 is 14 amino acids long. Only in-frame clones appear in the TCRdb table, and some are missing; sequencing was by immunoSEQ multiplex PCR. Of more than 70,000 clones listed, approximately 84% are singletons. This sample comprised CD4+ or CD8+ T cells sorted from blood, obtained in a trial of the OX40 agonist ivuxolimab. The clonotype was recovered from an adult with an advanced solid tumor such as melanoma, head and neck, liver or kidney cancer. This chain joins TRBV4-2 and TRBJ2-5; tentative D call: TRBD1 (5 bases). The CDR3 is CASSLMGRQETQYF. CDR3 nucleotide sequence: TGTGCCAGCAGCCTGATGGGGCGCCAAGAGACCCAGTACTTC.